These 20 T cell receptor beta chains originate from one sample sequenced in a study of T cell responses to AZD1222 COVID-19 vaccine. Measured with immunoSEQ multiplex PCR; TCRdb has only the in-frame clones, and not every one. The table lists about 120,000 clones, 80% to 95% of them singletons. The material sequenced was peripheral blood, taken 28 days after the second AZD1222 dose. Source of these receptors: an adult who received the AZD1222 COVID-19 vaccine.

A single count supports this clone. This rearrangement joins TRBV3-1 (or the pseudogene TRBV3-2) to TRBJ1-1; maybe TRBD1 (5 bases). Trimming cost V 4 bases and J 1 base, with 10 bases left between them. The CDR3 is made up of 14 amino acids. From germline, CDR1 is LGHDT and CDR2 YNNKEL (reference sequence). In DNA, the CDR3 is TGTGCCAGCAGCCCAGGGACGAGGAACACTGAAGCTTTCTTT. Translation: CASSPGTRNTEAFF.

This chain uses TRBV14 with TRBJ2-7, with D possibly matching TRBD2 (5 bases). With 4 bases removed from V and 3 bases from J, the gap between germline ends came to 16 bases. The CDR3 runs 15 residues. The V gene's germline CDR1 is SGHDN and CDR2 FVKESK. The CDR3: CASSLVSGLGYEQYF. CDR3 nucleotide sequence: TGTGCCAGCAGCCTAGTGAGCGGCCTGGGCTACGAGCAGTACTTC.

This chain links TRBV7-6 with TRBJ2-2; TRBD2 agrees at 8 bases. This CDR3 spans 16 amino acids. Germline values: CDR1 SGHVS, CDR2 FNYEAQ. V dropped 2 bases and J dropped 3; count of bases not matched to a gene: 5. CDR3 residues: CASSLRGGADTGELFF. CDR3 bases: TGTGCCAGCAGCTTACGGGGGGGCGCGGACACCGGGGAGCTGTTTTTT.

CDR3: CASSSNSVTEAFF. The CDR3 region has the DNA TGTGCCAGTAGTAGTAACAGTGTCACTGAAGCTTTCTTT. The V gene is TRBV19, the J gene TRBJ1-1; D remains unclear. V lost 4 bases to trimming and J lost 4 bases, with 10 bases between them. The CDR3 has 13 residues. Germline CDR1 reads LNHDA; CDR2 reads SQIVND (reference sequence).

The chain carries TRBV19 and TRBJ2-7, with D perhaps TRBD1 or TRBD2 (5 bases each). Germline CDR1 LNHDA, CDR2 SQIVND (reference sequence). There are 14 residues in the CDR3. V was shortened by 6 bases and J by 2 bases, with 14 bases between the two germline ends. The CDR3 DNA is TGTGCCAGTAGCGGGGATAGGGGAGCCTACGAGCAGTACTTC. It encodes CASSGDRGAYEQYF.

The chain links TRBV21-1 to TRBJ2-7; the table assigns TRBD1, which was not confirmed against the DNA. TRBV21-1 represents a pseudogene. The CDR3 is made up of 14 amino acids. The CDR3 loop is CASSNPDRDYEQYF. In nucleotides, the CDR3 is TGTGCCAGCAGCAACCCCGACAGGGACTACGAGCAGTACTTC.

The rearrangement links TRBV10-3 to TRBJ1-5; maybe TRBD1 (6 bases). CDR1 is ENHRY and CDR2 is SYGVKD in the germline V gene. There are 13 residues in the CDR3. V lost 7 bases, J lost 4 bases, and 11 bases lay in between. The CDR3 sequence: CAITQGRNQPQHF. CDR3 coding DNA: TGTGCCATCACGCAGGGGCGAAATCAGCCCCAGCATTTT.

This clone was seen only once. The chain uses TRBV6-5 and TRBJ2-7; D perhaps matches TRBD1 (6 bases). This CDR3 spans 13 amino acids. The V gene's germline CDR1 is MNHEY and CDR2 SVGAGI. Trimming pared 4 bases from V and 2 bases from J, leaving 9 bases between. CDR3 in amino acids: CASSSTGPYEQYF. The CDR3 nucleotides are TGTGCCAGCAGTTCGACAGGCCCCTACGAGCAGTACTTC.

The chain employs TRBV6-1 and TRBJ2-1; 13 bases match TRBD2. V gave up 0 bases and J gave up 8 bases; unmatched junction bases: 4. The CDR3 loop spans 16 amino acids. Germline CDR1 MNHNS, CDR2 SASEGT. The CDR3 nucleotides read TGTGCCAGCAGTGAAGCGACTAGCGGGGGGTTCGATGAGCAGTTCTTC. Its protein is CASSEATSGGFDEQFF.

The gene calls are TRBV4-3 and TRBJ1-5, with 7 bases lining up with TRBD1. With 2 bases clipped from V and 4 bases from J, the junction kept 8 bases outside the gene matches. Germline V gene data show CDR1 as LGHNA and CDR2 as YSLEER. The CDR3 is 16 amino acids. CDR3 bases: TGCGCCAGCAGCCAAAGGGCAGGGGGGGCGAATCAGCCCCAGCATTTT. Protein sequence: CASSQRAGGANQPQHF.

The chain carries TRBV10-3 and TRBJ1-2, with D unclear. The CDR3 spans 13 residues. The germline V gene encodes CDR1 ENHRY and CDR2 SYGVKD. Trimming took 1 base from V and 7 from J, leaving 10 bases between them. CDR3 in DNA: TGTGCCATCAGTGAGTATAGAGCCAGTGGCTACACCTTC. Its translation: CAISEYRASGYTF.

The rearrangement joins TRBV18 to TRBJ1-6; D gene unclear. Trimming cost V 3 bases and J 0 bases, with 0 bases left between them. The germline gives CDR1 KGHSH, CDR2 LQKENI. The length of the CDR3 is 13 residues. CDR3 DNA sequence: TGTGCCAGCTCACCCTCCTATAATTCACCCCTCCACTTT. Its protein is CASSPSYNSPLHF.

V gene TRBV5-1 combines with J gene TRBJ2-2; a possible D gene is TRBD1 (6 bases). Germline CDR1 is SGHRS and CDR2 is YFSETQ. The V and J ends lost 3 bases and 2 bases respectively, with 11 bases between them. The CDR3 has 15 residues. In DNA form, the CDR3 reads TGCGCCAGCAGCTGGGGGACAATAAACACCGGGGAGCTGTTTTTT. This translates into CASSWGTINTGELFF.

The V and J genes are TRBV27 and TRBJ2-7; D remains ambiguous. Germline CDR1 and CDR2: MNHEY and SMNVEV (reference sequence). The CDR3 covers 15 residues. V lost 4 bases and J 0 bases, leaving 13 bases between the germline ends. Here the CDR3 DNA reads TGTGCCAGCAGTTCAGGAAATCCCAACTCCTACGAGCAGTACTTC. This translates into CASSSGNPNSYEQYF.

The CDR3 coding sequence is TGTGCCAGTAGTCCTCCCCGGGGCTGGGCGACTAATGAAAAACTGTTTTTT. Amino acid sequence: CASSPPRGWATNEKLFF. The rearrangement links TRBV19 to TRBJ1-4, with a weak D call TRBD1 (5 bases). The CDR3 is made up of 17 amino acids. In germline, CDR1 is LNHDA, CDR2 SQIVND (reference sequence). V dropped 5 bases and J dropped 2 bases, with 18 bases sitting between them.

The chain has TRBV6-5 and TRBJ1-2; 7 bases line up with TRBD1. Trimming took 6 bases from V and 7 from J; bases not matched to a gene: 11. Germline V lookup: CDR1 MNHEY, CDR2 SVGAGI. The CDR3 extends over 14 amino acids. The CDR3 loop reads CASRLDRVSAGYTF. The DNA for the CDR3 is TGTGCCAGCAGATTAGACAGGGTTTCTGCTGGCTACACCTTC.

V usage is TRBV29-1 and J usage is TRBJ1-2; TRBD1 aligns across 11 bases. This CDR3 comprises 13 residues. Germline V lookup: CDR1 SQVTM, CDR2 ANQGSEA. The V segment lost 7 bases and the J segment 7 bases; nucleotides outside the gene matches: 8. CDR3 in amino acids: CSAPGQGAGGYTF. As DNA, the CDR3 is TGCAGCGCCCCCGGACAGGGGGCTGGTGGCTACACCTTC.

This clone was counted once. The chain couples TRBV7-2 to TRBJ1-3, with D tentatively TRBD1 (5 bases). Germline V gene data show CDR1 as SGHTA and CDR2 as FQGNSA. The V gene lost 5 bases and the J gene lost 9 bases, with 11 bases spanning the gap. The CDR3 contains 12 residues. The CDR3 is CASSRGTSTIYF. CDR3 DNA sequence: TGTGCCAGCAGCCGAGGGACGAGCACCATATATTTT.

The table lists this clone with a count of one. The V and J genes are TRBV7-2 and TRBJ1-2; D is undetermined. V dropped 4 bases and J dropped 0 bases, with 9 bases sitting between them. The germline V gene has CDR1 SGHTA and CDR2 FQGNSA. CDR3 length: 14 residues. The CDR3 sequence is CASSSWPANYGYTF. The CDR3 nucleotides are TGTGCCAGCAGCTCCTGGCCCGCTAACTATGGCTACACCTTC.

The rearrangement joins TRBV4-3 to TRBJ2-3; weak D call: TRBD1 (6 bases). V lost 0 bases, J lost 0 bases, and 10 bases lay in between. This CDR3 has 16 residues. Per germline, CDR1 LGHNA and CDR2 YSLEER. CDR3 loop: CASSQDGDRSTDTQYF. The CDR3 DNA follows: TGCGCCAGCAGCCAAGATGGAGACAGGAGCACAGATACGCAGTATTTT.